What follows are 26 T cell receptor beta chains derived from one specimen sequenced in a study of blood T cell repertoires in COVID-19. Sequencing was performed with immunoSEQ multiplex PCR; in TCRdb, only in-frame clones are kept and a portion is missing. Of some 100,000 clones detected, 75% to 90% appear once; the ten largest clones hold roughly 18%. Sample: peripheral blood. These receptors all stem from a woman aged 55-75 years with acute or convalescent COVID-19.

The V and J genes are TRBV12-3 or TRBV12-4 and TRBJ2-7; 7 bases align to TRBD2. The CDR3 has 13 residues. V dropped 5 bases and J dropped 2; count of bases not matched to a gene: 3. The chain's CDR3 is CASSGLGPYEQYF. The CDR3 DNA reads TGTGCCAGCAGTGGACTAGGTCCCTACGAGCAGTACTTC.

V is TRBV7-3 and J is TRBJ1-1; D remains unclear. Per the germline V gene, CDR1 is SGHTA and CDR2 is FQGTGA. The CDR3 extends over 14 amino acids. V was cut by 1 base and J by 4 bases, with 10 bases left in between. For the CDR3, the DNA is TGTGCCAGCAGCTTAAAGGCAGGTAGCACTGAAGCTTTCTTT. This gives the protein CASSLKAGSTEAFF.

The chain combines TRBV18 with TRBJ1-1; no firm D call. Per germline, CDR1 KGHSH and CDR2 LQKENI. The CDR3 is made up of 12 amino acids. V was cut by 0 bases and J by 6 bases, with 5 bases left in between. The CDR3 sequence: CASSPPASEAFF. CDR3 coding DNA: TGTGCCAGCTCACCACCGGCCTCTGAAGCTTTCTTT.

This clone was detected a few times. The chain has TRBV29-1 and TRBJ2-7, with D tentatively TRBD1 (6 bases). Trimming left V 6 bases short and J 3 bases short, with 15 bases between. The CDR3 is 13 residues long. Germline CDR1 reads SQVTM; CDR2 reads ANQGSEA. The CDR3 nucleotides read TGCAGCGTACAGACAGGATCCCTCTACGAGCAGTACTTC. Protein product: CSVQTGSLYEQYF.

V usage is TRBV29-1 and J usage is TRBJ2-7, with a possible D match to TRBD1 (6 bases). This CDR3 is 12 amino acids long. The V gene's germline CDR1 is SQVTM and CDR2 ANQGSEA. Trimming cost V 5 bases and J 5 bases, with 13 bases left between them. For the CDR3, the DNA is TGCAGCGTTCGCCAGGGGATTAACGAGCAGTACTTC. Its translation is CSVRQGINEQYF.

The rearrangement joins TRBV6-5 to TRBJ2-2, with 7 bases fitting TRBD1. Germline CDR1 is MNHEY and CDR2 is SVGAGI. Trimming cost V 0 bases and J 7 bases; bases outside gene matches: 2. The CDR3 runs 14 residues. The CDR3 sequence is CASSYSTGIGELFF. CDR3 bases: TGTGCCAGCAGTTACTCGACAGGGATCGGGGAGCTGTTTTTT.

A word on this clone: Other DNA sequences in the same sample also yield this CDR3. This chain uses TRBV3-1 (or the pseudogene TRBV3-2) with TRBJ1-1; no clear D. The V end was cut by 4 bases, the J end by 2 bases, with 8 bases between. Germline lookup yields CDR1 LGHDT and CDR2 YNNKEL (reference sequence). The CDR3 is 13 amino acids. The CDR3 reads CASSPRGNTEAFF. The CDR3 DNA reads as TGTGCCAGCAGCCCCAGAGGAAACACTGAAGCTTTCTTT.

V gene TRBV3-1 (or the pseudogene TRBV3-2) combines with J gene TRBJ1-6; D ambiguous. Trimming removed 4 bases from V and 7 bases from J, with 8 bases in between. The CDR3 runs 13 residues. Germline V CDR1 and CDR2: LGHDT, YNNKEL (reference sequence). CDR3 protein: CASSPIQNSPLHF. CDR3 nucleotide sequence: TGTGCCAGCAGCCCAATCCAGAATTCACCCCTCCACTTT.

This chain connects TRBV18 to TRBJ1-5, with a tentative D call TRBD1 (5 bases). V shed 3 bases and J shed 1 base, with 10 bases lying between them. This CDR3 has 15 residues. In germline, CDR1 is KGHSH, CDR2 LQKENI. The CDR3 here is CASSPGPRSNQPQHF. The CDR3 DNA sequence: TGTGCCAGCTCACCGGGGCCTCGCAGCAATCAGCCCCAGCATTTT.

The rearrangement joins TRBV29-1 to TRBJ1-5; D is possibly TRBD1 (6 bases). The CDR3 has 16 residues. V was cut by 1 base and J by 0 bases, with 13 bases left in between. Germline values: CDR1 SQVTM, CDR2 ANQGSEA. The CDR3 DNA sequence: TGCAGCGTTGAAGGAGGGACACCCGATAGCAATCAGCCCCAGCATTTT. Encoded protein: CSVEGGTPDSNQPQHF. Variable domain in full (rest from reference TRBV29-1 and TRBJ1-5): SAVISQKPSRDICQRGTSLTIQCQVDSQVTMMFWYRQQPGQSLTLIATANQGSEATYESGFVIDKFPISRPNLTFSTLTVSNMSPEDSSIYLCSVEGGTPDSNQPQHFGDGTRLSIL.

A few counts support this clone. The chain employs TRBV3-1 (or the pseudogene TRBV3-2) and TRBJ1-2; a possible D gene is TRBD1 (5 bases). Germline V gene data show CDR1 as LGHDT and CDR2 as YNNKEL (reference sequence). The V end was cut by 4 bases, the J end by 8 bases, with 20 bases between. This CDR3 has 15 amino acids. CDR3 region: CASSLSRGLHGGYTF. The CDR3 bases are TGTGCCAGCAGCCTCAGTAGGGGACTGCACGGGGGCTACACCTTC.

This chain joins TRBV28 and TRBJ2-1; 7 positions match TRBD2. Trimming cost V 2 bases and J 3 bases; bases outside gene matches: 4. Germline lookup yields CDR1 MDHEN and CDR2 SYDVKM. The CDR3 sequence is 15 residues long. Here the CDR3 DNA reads TGTGCCAGCAGTTTAGGGGCTAGCGGCTACAATGAGCAGTTCTTC. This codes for CASSLGASGYNEQFF.

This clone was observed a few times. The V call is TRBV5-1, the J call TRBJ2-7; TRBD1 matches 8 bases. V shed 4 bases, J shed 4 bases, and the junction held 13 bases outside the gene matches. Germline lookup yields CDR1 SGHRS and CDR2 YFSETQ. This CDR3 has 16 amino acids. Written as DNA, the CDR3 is TGCGCCAGCAGCCCCTGGGAGGACAGGGACCCTTACGAGCAGTACTTC. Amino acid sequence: CASSPWEDRDPYEQYF.

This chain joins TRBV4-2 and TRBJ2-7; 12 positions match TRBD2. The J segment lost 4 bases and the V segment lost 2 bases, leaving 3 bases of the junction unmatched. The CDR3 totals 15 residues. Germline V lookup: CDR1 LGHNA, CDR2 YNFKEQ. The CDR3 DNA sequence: TGTGCCAGCAGCCAACAGACTAGCGGGGGTTACGAGCAGTACTTC. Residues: CASSQQTSGGYEQYF.

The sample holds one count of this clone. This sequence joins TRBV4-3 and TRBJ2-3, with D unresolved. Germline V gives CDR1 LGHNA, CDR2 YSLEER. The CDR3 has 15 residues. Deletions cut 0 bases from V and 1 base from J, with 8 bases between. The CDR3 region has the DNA TGCGCCAGCAGCCAAGATTCCCGGGGCACAGATACGCAGTATTTT. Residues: CASSQDSRGTDTQYF.

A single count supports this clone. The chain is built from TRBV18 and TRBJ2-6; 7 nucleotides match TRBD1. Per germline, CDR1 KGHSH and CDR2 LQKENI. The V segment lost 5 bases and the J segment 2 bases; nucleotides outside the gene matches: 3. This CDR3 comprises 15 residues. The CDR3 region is CASSTTGTGANVLTF. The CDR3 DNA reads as TGTGCCAGCTCAACGACAGGGACTGGGGCCAACGTCCTGACTTTC.

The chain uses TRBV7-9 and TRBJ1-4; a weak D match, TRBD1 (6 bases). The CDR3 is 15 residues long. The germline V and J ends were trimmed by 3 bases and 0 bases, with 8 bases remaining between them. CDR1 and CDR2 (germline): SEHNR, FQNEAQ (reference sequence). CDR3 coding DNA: TGTGCCAGCAGCTTGGGGGCAACAACTAATGAAAAACTGTTTTTT. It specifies CASSLGATTNEKLFF.

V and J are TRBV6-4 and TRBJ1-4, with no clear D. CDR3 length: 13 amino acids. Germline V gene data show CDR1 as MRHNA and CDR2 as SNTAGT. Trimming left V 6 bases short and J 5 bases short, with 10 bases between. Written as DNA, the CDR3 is TGTGCCAGCAGGAGACTTCCGAATGAAAAACTGTTTTTT. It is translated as CASRRLPNEKLFF.

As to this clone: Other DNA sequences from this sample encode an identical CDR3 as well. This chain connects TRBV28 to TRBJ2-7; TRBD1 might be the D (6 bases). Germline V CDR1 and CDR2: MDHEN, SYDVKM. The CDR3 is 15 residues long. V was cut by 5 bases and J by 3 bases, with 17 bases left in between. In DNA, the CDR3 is TGTGCCAGCAGTCCTCCCGGGACATCAAGCTACGAGCAGTACTTC. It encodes CASSPPGTSSYEQYF.

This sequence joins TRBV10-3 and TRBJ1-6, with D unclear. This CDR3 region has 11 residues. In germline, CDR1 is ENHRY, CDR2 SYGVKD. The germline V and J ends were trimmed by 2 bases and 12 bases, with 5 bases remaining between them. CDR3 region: CAISEGGPLHF. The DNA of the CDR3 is TGTGCCATCAGTGAGGGCGGACCCCTCCACTTT.

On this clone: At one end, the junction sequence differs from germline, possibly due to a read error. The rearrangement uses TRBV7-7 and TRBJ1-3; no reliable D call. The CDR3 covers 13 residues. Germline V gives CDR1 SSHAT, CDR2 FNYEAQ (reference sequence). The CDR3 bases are TGTGCTAGCAGCTCCTCCGGGGGAAACACCATATATTTT. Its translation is CASSSSGGNTIYF. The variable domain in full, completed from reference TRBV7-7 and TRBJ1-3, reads GAGVSQSPRYKVTKRGQDVTLRCDPISSHATLYWYQQALGQGPEFLTYFNYEAQPDKSGLPSDRFSAERPEGSISTLTIQRTEQRDSAMYRCASSSSGGNTIYFGEGSWLTVV.

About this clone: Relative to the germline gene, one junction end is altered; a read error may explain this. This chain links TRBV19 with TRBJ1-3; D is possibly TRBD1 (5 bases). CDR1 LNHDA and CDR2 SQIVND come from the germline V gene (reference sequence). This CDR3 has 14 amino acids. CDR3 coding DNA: TGTGCCAGTCGTATCAGGGCCGCGGGAAACACCATATATTTT. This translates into CASRIRAAGNTIYF.

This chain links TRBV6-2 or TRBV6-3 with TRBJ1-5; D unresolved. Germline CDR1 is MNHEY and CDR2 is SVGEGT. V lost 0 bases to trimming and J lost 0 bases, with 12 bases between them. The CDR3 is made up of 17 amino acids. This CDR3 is CASSYSLTGYSNQPQHF. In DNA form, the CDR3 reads TGTGCCAGCAGTTACTCTCTTACCGGGTATAGCAATCAGCCCCAGCATTTT.

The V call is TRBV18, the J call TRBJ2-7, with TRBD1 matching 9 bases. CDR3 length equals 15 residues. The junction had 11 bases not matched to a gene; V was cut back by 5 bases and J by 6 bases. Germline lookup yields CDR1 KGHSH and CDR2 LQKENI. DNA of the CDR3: TGTGCCAGCTCATCAGGGACAGGGTCGGTGACCGAGCAGTACTTC. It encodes CASSSGTGSVTEQYF.

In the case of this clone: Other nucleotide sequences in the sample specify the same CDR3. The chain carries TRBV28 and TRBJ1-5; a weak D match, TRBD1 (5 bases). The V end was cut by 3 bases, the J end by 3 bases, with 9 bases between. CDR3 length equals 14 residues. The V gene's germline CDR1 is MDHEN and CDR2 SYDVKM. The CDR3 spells CASSFSGNNQPQHF. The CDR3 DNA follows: TGTGCCAGCAGTTTCTCAGGGAACAATCAGCCCCAGCATTTT.

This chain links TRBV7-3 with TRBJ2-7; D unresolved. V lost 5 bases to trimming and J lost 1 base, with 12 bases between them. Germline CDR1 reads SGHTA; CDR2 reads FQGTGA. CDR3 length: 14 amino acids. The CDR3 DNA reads TGTGCCAGCAGCGGTGGTGGTAGTTCCTACGAGCAGTACTTC. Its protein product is CASSGGGSSYEQYF.